Sequencing of this TCR beta chain was carried out in a study of T cells in Graves' hyperthyroidism and ophthalmopathy. Amplified TCR beta CDR3 regions came from RNA transcripts. A first-round RT-PCR of the TCR CDR3 used the HTBI primer set. TCRdb independently ran MiXCR on the multiplex PCR reads; one entry per CDR3 protein. The table includes hundreds of thousands of distinct CDR3 sequences, 35% to 45% detected once. Germline CDR1 is SGHTA and CDR2 is FQGTGA. Trimming removed 1 base from V and 3 bases from J, with 12 bases in between. CDR3 size: 15 residues. This clonotype was seen more than once but under ten times.

The chain couples TRBV7-3 to TRBJ2-5; D is perhaps TRBD2 (6 bases). The receptor was isolated from a man between 18 and 29 years old with Graves' hyperthyroidism. Sequencing used blood. The CDR3 is CASSLSPGEKETQYF. The DNA for the CDR3 is TGTGCCAGCAGCTTAAGTCCGGGGGAAAAAGAGACCCAGTACTTC.